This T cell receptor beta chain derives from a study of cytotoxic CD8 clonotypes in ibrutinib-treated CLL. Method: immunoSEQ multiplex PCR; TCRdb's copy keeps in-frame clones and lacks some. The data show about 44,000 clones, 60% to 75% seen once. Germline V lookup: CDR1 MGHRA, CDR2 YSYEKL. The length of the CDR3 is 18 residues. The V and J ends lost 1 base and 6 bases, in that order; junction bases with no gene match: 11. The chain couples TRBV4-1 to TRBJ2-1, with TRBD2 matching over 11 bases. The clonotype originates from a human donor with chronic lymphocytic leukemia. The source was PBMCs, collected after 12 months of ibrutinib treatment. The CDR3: CASSQALISGGAFNEQFF. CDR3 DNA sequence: TGCGCCAGCAGCCAAGCTCTAATTAGCGGGGGGGCTTTCAATGAGCAGTTCTTC.